This passage covers 20 T cell receptor beta chains from one sample sequenced in a study of metastatic and nonmetastatic thyroid tumors. Every patient was untreated before thyroid surgery. MiXCR was used by TCRdb to re-call the PCR reads. Of 15,000 to 20,000 clones detected, roughly 36% appear once; the ten largest clones hold more than 9.5%. Sequences were obtained from tumor tissue. Receptors originate from a male donor with papillary thyroid cancer or a benign thyroid nodule (not recorded which). Some clones in this sample may be carry-over from other donors' samples.

The table lists this clone with many counts. J is TRBJ2-7 and V is TRBV2, with 8 positions matching TRBD1. The CDR3 has 16 amino acids. Germline trimming cut 7 bases from V and 0 bases from J; bases unmatched to any gene: 11. CDR1 and CDR2 (germline): SNHLY, FYNNEI. The CDR3 coding sequence is TGTGCCAGCACTCCGGGTGGACAGGGATACTCCTACGAGCAGTACTTC. This encodes CASTPGGQGYSYEQYF.

At least ten counts were recorded for this clone. The chain couples TRBV6-1 to TRBJ2-3, with D unresolved. CDR1 is MNHNS, CDR2 SASEGT, per germline. The length of the CDR3 is 13 residues. Between the trimmed V and J ends, which lost 7 bases and 3 bases, there was a span of 11 bases. This CDR3 is CASTYRATDTQYF. The CDR3 nucleotides are TGTGCCAGCACCTACCGAGCGACAGATACGCAGTATTTT.

This clone came up a few times. The chain has TRBV2 and TRBJ1-4; a possible D gene is TRBD1 (6 bases). Looked up from germline, CDR1 is SNHLY and CDR2 is FYNNEI. V lost 6 bases to trimming and J lost 8 bases, with 19 bases between them. The CDR3 spans 15 residues. The CDR3 DNA sequence: TGTGCCAGCAGGGAAACAGGGCAACCGGGGGAAAAACTGTTTTTT. It codes for CASRETGQPGEKLFF.

The chain uses TRBV5-1 and TRBJ2-3; D is uncertain. The CDR3 runs 14 residues. Germline V gene data show CDR1 as SGHRS and CDR2 as YFSETQ. V lost 3 bases and J lost 6, with 14 bases in between. The DNA of the CDR3 is TGCGCCAGCAGCTCCGGGTACATCACCGATACGCAGTATTTT. This gives the protein CASSSGYITDTQYF.

Notes on this clone: One end of the junction does not line up with germline, which may come from a read error. The chain couples TRBV11-2 to TRBJ2-2, with D perhaps being TRBD1 or TRBD2 (6 bases each). This CDR3 is built from 16 residues. The V gene's germline CDR1 is SGHAT and CDR2 FQNNGV. The CDR3 DNA sequence: TGTGCCAGCAGAACAGGGATCCGGCGGGACACCGGGGAGTTGTTTTTT. It specifies CASRTGIRRDTGELFF.

This clone is deemed medium-sized. The V and J genes are TRBV13 and TRBJ1-2; TRBD1 matches 7 bases. Trimming took 5 bases from V and 7 from J; bases not matched to a gene: 7. Germline V gives CDR1 PRHDT, CDR2 FYEKMQ (reference sequence). This CDR3 spans 13 amino acids. Written as DNA, the CDR3 is TGTGCCAGCAGCCGAGCGACAGGGAGTGGCTACACCTTC. Protein product: CASSRATGSGYTF.

Turning to this clone: The junction departs from the called germline gene at one end, perhaps through a read error. The rearrangement uses TRBV20-1 and TRBJ1-5, with a weak D call TRBD1 (5 bases). Germline loops: CDR1 DFQATT, CDR2 SNEGSKA (reference sequence). The CDR3 spans 14 residues. The DNA of the CDR3 is TGCAGAGCTAGGGGTGTTGAGGGTCGTCAGCCCCTGCATTTT. Its protein is CRARGVEGRQPLHF.

The rearrangement links TRBV9 to TRBJ2-1; 9 bases align to TRBD2. The CDR3 has 17 residues. V shed 4 bases and J 8 bases; nucleotides not matched to a gene: 16. Germline CDR1 SGDLS, CDR2 YYNGEE. For the CDR3, the DNA is TGTGCCAGCAGCCCCCTGGCGAGCGGGAGGTCCAAGGATGAGCAGTTCTTC. It translates to CASSPLASGRSKDEQFF.

This clone was seen a single time. The chain combines TRBV10-3 with TRBJ1-2, with TRBD1 matching over 7 bases. Germline CDR1 ENHRY, CDR2 SYGVKD. This CDR3 contains 16 residues. J gave up 7 bases and V 10 bases, and 21 bases lay outside the gene matches. Written as DNA, the CDR3 is TGTGCCACCTCAAACCCGTACCGGGACAGTGTCCTTGGCTACACCTTC. As protein: CATSNPYRDSVLGYTF.

Within the sample, this clone is medium-sized. This chain's CDR3 is CASSQGQSNSPLHF. CDR3 bases: TGTGCCAGCAGCCAAGGGCAGAGTAATTCACCCCTCCACTTT. V gene TRBV3-1 combines with J gene TRBJ1-6; no clear D. The CDR3 sequence is 14 residues long. Looked up from germline, CDR1 is LGHDT and CDR2 is YNNKEL (reference sequence). Trimming removed 1 base from V and 6 bases from J, with 7 bases in between.

This clone rates as medium-sized. The chain has TRBV3-1 and TRBJ2-7; 8 bases are shared with TRBD1. J was trimmed by 2 bases and V by 3 bases; bases with no gene match: 0. The CDR3 has 13 amino acids. Per the germline V gene, CDR1 is LGHDT and CDR2 is YNNKEL (reference sequence). CDR3 coding DNA: TGTGCCAGCAGCCAGGACAGGGCCTACGAGCAGTACTTC. Translation: CASSQDRAYEQYF.

The rearrangement uses TRBV6-1 and TRBJ1-5; the D gene is possibly TRBD1 (5 bases). The CDR3 consists of 15 residues. The germline V and J ends were trimmed by 3 bases and 2 bases, with 11 bases remaining between them. In germline, CDR1 is MNHNS, CDR2 SASEGT. The CDR3 DNA sequence: TGTGCCAGCAGTGATTGGGACGGGGGCAATCAGCCCCAGCATTTT. Translation: CASSDWDGGNQPQHF.

Sample share makes this clone medium-sized. J is TRBJ2-2 and V is TRBV12-3 or TRBV12-4; the match to TRBD2 covers 7 bases. This CDR3 has 16 residues. J gave up 1 base and V 7 bases, and 9 bases lay outside the gene matches. The CDR3 sequence is CASTFLAAMNTGELFF. CDR3 nucleotides: TGTGCCAGCACTTTTCTAGCGGCCATGAACACCGGGGAGCTGTTTTTT.

Within the sample, this clone is medium-sized. The genes are TRBV28 and TRBJ2-2, with 10 bases aligning to TRBD2. The CDR3 has 17 amino acids. With 2 bases clipped from V and 0 bases from J, the junction kept 3 bases outside the gene matches. Germline V gene sequence: CDR1 MDHEN, CDR2 SYDVKM. In nucleotides, the CDR3 is TGTGCCAGCAGTTTAACTAGCGGGACATCGAACACCGGGGAGCTGTTTTTT. This encodes CASSLTSGTSNTGELFF.

Many counts were recorded for this clone. This could be a read error, since a much larger clone is one nucleotide away. This specimen includes other DNA sequences encoding the same CDR3. The CDR3 loop reads CASSSWGRSNYEQYF. The CDR3 DNA reads as TGTGCTAGCAGCTCATGGGGCAGGAGTAACTACGAGCAGTACTTC. The chain combines TRBV11-3 with TRBJ2-7; possibly TRBD1 for D (5 bases). This CDR3 is built from 15 residues. Looked up from germline, CDR1 is SGHNT and CDR2 is YENEEA.

This clone is medium-sized (0.01 to 0.1%) by share. The chain has TRBV19 and TRBJ2-7; tentatively, D is TRBD1 or TRBD2 (5 bases each). The V gene's germline CDR1 is LNHDA and CDR2 SQIVND (reference sequence). The CDR3 length is 15 residues. The germline V and J ends were trimmed by 4 bases and 2 bases, with 15 bases remaining between them. CDR3 loop: CASSTHPGRPYEQYF. CDR3 nucleotide sequence: TGTGCCAGTAGTACCCACCCGGGACGGCCCTACGAGCAGTACTTC.

This clone was seen repeatedly, ten times or more. The rearrangement joins TRBV28 to TRBJ2-3; D is perhaps TRBD2 (5 bases). The CDR3 consists of 13 residues. Trimming took 7 bases from V and 4 from J, leaving 12 bases between them. Germline-derived CDR1 and CDR2 are MDHEN and SYDVKM. CDR3 sequence: CASMPPRADTQYF. For the CDR3, the DNA is TGTGCCAGCATGCCCCCGAGGGCAGATACGCAGTATTTT.

This clone counts as medium-sized (0.01 to 0.1%). This chain uses TRBV6-1 with TRBJ2-1; D remains ambiguous. The germline V and J ends were trimmed by 5 bases and 7 bases, with 18 bases remaining between them. Germline CDR1 is MNHNS and CDR2 is SASEGT. The CDR3 has 15 residues. The CDR3 DNA follows: TGTGCCAGCAGTCACCGAACCATAGGTAGTAATGAGCAGTTCTTC. It translates to CASSHRTIGSNEQFF.

The chain combines TRBV24-1 with TRBJ2-1, with 9 bases matching TRBD1. CDR1 and CDR2 (germline): KGHDR, SFDVKD. The V gene end was trimmed by 0 bases and the J gene end by 5 bases; junction bases not matched to a gene: 4. This CDR3 is 16 amino acids long. The CDR3 coding sequence is TGTGCCACCAGTGATTTGACGACAGGGGGTAACAATGAGCAGTTCTTC. It yields the protein CATSDLTTGGNNEQFF.

The chain is built from TRBV28 and TRBJ2-6; D might be TRBD1 (5 bases). The CDR3 sequence is 16 residues long. The V end was cut by 2 bases, the J end by 1 base, with 9 bases between. CDR1 MDHEN and CDR2 SYDVKM come from the germline V gene. In nucleotides, the CDR3 is TGTGCCAGCAGTTTAAGGGGTTCTTCTGGGGCCAACGTCCTGACTTTC. It yields the protein CASSLRGSSGANVLTF.